This TCR beta chain derives from a study of CXCR3 chemokines and chemotherapy response in bladder cancer. One entry per CDR3 protein, called by TCRdb with MiXCR from the PCR reads. The profile shows more than 3,000 distinct CDR3 sequences, approximately 15% of them singletons. The TCR comes from a human donor with bladder cancer that did not respond to neoadjuvant chemotherapy. Sampling was done from a patient whose treatment included neoadjuvant chemotherapy.

CDR3 loop: CASSYAGQKNSPLHF. In nucleotides, the CDR3 is TGTGCCAGCAGTTACGCGGGACAGAAGAATTCACCCCTCCACTTT. The chain employs TRBV6-5 and TRBJ1-6; 7 bases line up with TRBD1. The V and J ends lost 2 bases and 7 bases, in that order; junction bases with no gene match: 5. Germline CDR1 and CDR2: MNHEY and SVGAGI. The CDR3 extends over 15 amino acids.